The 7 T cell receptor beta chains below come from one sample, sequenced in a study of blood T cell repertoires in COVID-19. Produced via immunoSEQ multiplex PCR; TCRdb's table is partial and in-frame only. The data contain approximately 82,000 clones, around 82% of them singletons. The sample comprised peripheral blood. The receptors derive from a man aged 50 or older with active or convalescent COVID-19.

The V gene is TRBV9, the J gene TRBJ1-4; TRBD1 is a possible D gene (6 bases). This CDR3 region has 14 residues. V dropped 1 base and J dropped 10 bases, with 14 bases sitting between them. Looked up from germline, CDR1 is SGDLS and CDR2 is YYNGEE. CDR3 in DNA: TGTGCCAGCAGCGTAACGACAGAAGGGGGAAAACTGTTTTTT. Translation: CASSVTTEGGKLFF.

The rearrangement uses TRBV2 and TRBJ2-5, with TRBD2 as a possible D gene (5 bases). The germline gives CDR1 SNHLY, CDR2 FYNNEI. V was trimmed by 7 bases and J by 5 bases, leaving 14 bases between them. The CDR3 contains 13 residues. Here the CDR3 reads CASTLRGGETQYF. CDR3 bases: TGTGCCAGCACTCTTCGAGGCGGGGAGACCCAGTACTTC.

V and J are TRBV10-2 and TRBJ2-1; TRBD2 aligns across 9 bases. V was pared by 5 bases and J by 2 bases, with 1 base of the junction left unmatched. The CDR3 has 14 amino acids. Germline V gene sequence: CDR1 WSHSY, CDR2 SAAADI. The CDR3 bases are TGCGCCAGCAGTCGCGGGGGGGCCTACAATGAGCAGTTCTTC. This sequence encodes CASSRGGAYNEQFF.

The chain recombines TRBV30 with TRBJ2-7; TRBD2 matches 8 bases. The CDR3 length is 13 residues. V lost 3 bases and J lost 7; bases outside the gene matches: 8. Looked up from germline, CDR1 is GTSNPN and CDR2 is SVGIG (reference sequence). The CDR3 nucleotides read TGTGCCTGGAGGAGACTAGCGATTTGGGAGCAGTACTTC. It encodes CAWRRLAIWEQYF.

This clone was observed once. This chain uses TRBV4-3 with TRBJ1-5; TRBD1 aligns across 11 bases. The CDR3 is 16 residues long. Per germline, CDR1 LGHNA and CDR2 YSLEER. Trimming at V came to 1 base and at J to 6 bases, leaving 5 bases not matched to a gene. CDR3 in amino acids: CASSQGTGGDGQPQHF. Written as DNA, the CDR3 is TGCGCCAGCAGCCAAGGGACAGGGGGCGATGGTCAGCCCCAGCATTTT.

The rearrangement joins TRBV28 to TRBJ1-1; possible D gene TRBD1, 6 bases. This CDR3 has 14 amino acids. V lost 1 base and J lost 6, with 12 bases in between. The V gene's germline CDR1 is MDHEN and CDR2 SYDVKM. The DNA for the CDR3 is TGTGCCAGCAGTTTATTAGTCGGGGGGCCTGAAGCTTTCTTT. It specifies CASSLLVGGPEAFF.

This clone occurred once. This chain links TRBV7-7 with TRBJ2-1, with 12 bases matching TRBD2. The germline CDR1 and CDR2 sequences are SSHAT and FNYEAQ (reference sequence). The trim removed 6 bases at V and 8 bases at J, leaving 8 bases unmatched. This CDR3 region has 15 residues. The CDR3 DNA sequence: TGTGCCAGCAGTCCGACTAGCGGGGGCCCGTATGAGCAGTTCTTC. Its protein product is CASSPTSGGPYEQFF.